Below, 28 T cell receptor beta chains from the same sample are listed, as sequenced in a study of cytomegalovirus exposure and HLA in healthy donors. Sequencing used immunoSEQ multiplex PCR; TCRdb keeps in-frame clones, though not all of them. Altogether 85,000 to 130,000 clones are present, about nine tenths being singletons, with the ten largest covering 1.8%. The sample consisted of PBMCs. These receptors originate from a woman under 30 in good health and CMV-seropositive.

The chain is built from TRBV5-4 and TRBJ2-7, with 9 bases matching TRBD2. J gave up 2 bases and V 4 bases, and 13 bases lay outside the gene matches. From germline, CDR1 is SGHNT and CDR2 YYREEE (reference sequence). This CDR3 has 17 amino acids. The CDR3 loop is CASSPGYSGGVTYEQYF. The CDR3 DNA sequence: TGTGCCAGCAGCCCTGGGTATAGCGGGGGAGTCACCTACGAGCAGTACTTC. The variable domain in full, with the rest retrieved from reference TRBV5-4 and TRBJ2-7, is ETGVTQSPTHLIKTRGQQVTLRCSSQSGHNTVSWYQQALGQGPQFIFQYYREEENGRGNFPPRFSGLQFPNYSSELNVNALELDDSALYLCASSPGYSGGVTYEQYFGPGTRLTVT.

The chain recombines TRBV27 with TRBJ2-5; no reliable D call. Germline lookup yields CDR1 MNHEY and CDR2 SMNVEV (reference sequence). CDR3 size: 16 residues. The V and J ends lost 5 bases and 2 bases respectively, with 18 bases between them. In DNA form, the CDR3 reads TGTGCCAGCAGTCTACTGGGCCCCGTAGAACAAGAGACCCAGTACTTC. This translates into CASSLLGPVEQETQYF.

This clone showed up just a few times. The rearrangement uses TRBV7-9 and TRBJ2-7; D possibly corresponds to TRBD2 (5 bases). Germline V gene sequence: CDR1 SEHNR, CDR2 FQNEAQ (reference sequence). Between the trimmed V and J ends, which lost 1 base and 5 bases, there was a span of 12 bases. The CDR3 is 14 amino acids. The CDR3 loop is CASSLGLGVDEQYV. In DNA, the CDR3 is TGTGCCAGCAGCTTAGGCCTGGGAGTAGACGAGCAGTACGTC.

This chain uses TRBV5-1 with TRBJ1-6; unclear D gene. This CDR3 has 14 amino acids. Germline loops: CDR1 SGHRS, CDR2 YFSETQ. V shed 7 bases and J shed 6 bases, with 14 bases lying between them. The CDR3 is CASHGGEFNSPLHF. DNA for the CDR3: TGCGCCAGCCATGGAGGCGAGTTTAATTCACCCCTCCACTTT.

Here the CDR3 reads CAISESSGSNSPLHF. The DNA of the CDR3 is TGTGCCATCAGTGAGTCCTCAGGGTCGAATTCACCCCTCCACTTT. This chain joins TRBV10-3 and TRBJ1-6, with D tentatively TRBD1 (5 bases). Germline loops: CDR1 ENHRY, CDR2 SYGVKD. With 0 bases removed from V and 7 bases from J, the gap between germline ends came to 10 bases. The CDR3 sequence is 15 residues long.

V usage is TRBV7-2 and J usage is TRBJ1-2; D unclear. CDR1 is SGHTA and CDR2 is FQGNSA in the germline V gene. V lost 2 bases, J lost 6 bases, and 10 bases lay in between. This CDR3 has 13 residues. The chain's CDR3 is CASSLREGDGYTF. As DNA, the CDR3 is TGTGCCAGCAGCTTACGCGAGGGAGATGGCTACACCTTC.

This chain connects TRBV18 to TRBJ2-7; 7 bases are shared with TRBD2. The germline V gene encodes CDR1 KGHSH and CDR2 LQKENI. This CDR3 is built from 14 residues. The V segment lost 2 bases and the J segment 3 bases; nucleotides outside the gene matches: 4. The CDR3: CASSPVGLDYEQYF. CDR3 nucleotides: TGTGCCAGCTCACCAGTCGGACTAGACTACGAGCAGTACTTC.

The chain links TRBV7-2 to TRBJ1-3; maybe TRBD1 (5 bases). CDR1 SGHTA and CDR2 FQGNSA come from the germline V gene. The V end lost 7 bases, the J end lost 5 bases, and 18 bases lay between the germline ends. The CDR3 is 15 residues long. The DNA for the CDR3 is TGTGCCAGCACCCCGGGGGGAAGTGGCAGAAACACCATATATTTT. Translated: CASTPGGSGRNTIYF.

In the case of this clone: Other nucleotide sequences from this sample produce the same CDR3. J is TRBJ2-2 and V is TRBV18; 9 bases fit TRBD1. Trimming removed 6 bases from V and 1 base from J; junction bases left unmatched: 3. From germline, CDR1 is KGHSH and CDR2 LQKENI. There are 15 residues in the CDR3. Here the CDR3 DNA reads TGTGCCAGCTCCCCGGGACAGGGGAACACCGGGGAGCTGTTTTTT. Protein: CASSPGQGNTGELFF.

The chain joins TRBV18 to TRBJ2-7; the match to TRBD1 covers 9 bases. V lost 5 bases and J lost 3; bases outside the gene matches: 14. The CDR3 spans 17 residues. Germline V CDR1 and CDR2: KGHSH, LQKENI. As DNA, the CDR3 is TGTGCCAGCTCAAGGGCGCCGGGACAGGGTCAAAACTACGAGCAGTACTTC. It translates to CASSRAPGQGQNYEQYF.

The V call is TRBV4-1, the J call TRBJ2-2; 9 positions match TRBD2. Losses at the gene ends were 4 bases for V and 4 bases for J; bases not matched to a gene: 4. The CDR3 extends over 15 amino acids. Germline V lookup: CDR1 MGHRA, CDR2 YSYEKL. The CDR3 spells CASSPRGGATGELFF. The DNA of the CDR3 is TGCGCCAGCAGCCCGCGGGGGGGAGCCACCGGGGAGCTGTTTTTT.

Only one count was recorded for this clone. This CDR3 reads CASSQGQGSTDTQYF. In DNA form, the CDR3 reads TGCGCCAGCAGCCAGGGACAGGGAAGCACAGATACGCAGTATTTT. The chain carries TRBV4-1 and TRBJ2-3; 9 nucleotides match TRBD1. This CDR3 comprises 15 residues. Germline CDR1 and CDR2: MGHRA and YSYEKL. The V gene end was trimmed by 3 bases and the J gene end by 0 bases; junction bases not matched to a gene: 1.

The chain employs TRBV5-1 and TRBJ1-1; perhaps TRBD1 as D (5 bases). Deletions cut 4 bases from V and 4 bases from J, with 11 bases between. CDR1 is SGHRS, CDR2 YFSETQ, per germline. The CDR3 length is 13 residues. For the CDR3, the DNA is TGCGCCAGCAGCCTAGGGGAGGTCACTGAAGCTTTCTTT. The encoded protein is CASSLGEVTEAFF.

J is TRBJ1-1 and V is TRBV10-3; 7 bases map to TRBD1. With 6 bases clipped from V and 1 base from J, the junction kept 5 bases outside the gene matches. Germline values: CDR1 ENHRY, CDR2 SYGVKD. This CDR3 spans 14 amino acids. DNA of the CDR3: TGTGCCATCAGGACCGGGACAGAGAACACTGAAGCTTTCTTT. Its protein product is CAIRTGTENTEAFF.

CDR3 coding DNA: TGTGCCAGCAGCGGGGGGGAGACCCAGTACTTC. Translation gives CASSGGETQYF. The chain has TRBV5-8 and TRBJ2-5, with D possibly being TRBD2 (6 bases). V was clipped by 4 bases and J by 5 bases, with 6 bases between them. CDR1 and CDR2 from the germline V gene are SGHTS and YDEGEE. The CDR3 is 11 amino acids.

The rearrangement links TRBV9 to TRBJ2-1; 8 nucleotides agree with TRBD2. Germline CDR1 reads SGDLS; CDR2 reads YYNGEE. Trimming cost V 4 bases and J 6 bases; bases outside gene matches: 9. The CDR3 runs 15 residues. The CDR3 DNA reads as TGTGCCAGCAGCCCCTGGCGGGGGGCTTTCAATGAGCAGTTCTTC. Encoded protein: CASSPWRGAFNEQFF.

V gene TRBV10-3 combines with J gene TRBJ1-1; D might be TRBD1 (6 bases). The CDR3 runs to 15 residues. V was clipped by 6 bases and J by 1 base, with 15 bases between them. Looked up from germline, CDR1 is ENHRY and CDR2 is SYGVKD. The CDR3 sequence: CAISRTSDRNTEAFF. The CDR3 DNA follows: TGTGCCATCAGCAGGACTTCGGACAGGAACACTGAAGCTTTCTTT.

V is TRBV5-4 and J is TRBJ1-1, with D perhaps matching TRBD1 (6 bases). V dropped 3 bases and J dropped 1 base, with 10 bases sitting between them. CDR1 SGHNT and CDR2 YYREEE come from the germline V gene (reference sequence). This CDR3 has 14 amino acids. This chain's CDR3 is CASSSGVQNTEAFF. CDR3 bases: TGTGCCAGCAGCTCAGGGGTTCAGAACACTGAAGCTTTCTTT.

This clone was counted a few times. The chain recombines TRBV28 with TRBJ2-5, with TRBD2 matching 8 bases. Germline lookup yields CDR1 MDHEN and CDR2 SYDVKM. V shed 4 bases, J shed 1 base, and the junction held 5 bases outside the gene matches. The CDR3 has 15 residues. The CDR3 loop reads CASSWGSGAQETQYF. In DNA, the CDR3 is TGTGCCAGCAGTTGGGGTAGCGGGGCCCAAGAGACCCAGTACTTC.

The rearrangement joins TRBV4-1 to TRBJ1-1; a weak D match, TRBD1 (6 bases). The CDR3 totals 14 residues. CDR1 and CDR2 (germline): MGHRA, YSYEKL. Trimming left V 4 bases short and J 3 bases short, with 12 bases between. The CDR3 here is CASSLRGRDTEAFF. The CDR3 bases are TGCGCCAGCAGCCTCAGGGGCAGGGACACTGAAGCTTTCTTT.

CDR3 DNA sequence: TGTGCCAGCAGTGCGAGGGCTAGCGAGGGGGGGCATCATGAGCAGTTCTTC. Its translation: CASSARASEGGHHEQFF. The chain is built from TRBV6-1 and TRBJ2-1, with a tentative D call TRBD2 (7 bases). CDR1 and CDR2 (germline): MNHNS, SASEGT. The CDR3 runs 17 residues. Trimming removed 4 bases from V and 8 bases from J, with 24 bases in between.

This chain connects TRBV4-1 to TRBJ1-2, with TRBD1 matching 8 bases. The CDR3 runs 14 residues. V trimming: 4 bases; J trimming: 5 bases; junction bases outside the gene matches: 6. Germline V gene lookup returns CDR1 MGHRA and CDR2 YSYEKL. Here the CDR3 reads CASSPSRTGYGYTF. CDR3 nucleotide sequence: TGCGCCAGCAGCCCAAGTAGGACAGGGTATGGCTACACCTTC.

This chain uses TRBV12-5 with TRBJ2-3, with 8 bases lining up with TRBD1. The germline V gene has CDR1 LGHNT and CDR2 FRNRAP. The V and J ends lost 7 bases and 6 bases, in that order; junction bases with no gene match: 9. The CDR3 has 14 amino acids. The chain's CDR3 is CASARQGARDTQYF. The DNA of the CDR3 is TGTGCTAGTGCGCGGCAGGGGGCGAGGGATACGCAGTATTTT.

This rearrangement joins TRBV28 to TRBJ2-1, with 9 bases fitting TRBD1. Germline V gene data show CDR1 as MDHEN and CDR2 as SYDVKM. The V segment lost 5 bases and the J segment 1 base; nucleotides outside the gene matches: 6. The CDR3 is 16 amino acids. The CDR3 nucleotides are TGTGCCAGCAGTGCCACGACAGGGGGATCCTACAATGAGCAGTTCTTC. It is translated as CASSATTGGSYNEQFF.

This rearrangement joins TRBV21-1 to TRBJ1-6; the table's D call of TRBD1 was not tested on the DNA. TRBV21-1 is flagged as a pseudogene. The CDR3 is 14 residues long. CDR3 sequence: CASSKGLRGSPLHF. In DNA form, the CDR3 reads TGTGCCAGCAGCAAAGGTCTAAGGGGATCACCCCTCCACTTT.

The chain has TRBV6-1 and TRBJ1-2; 8 bases map to TRBD1. The germline CDR1 and CDR2 sequences are MNHNS and SASEGT. With V trimmed by 4 bases and J by 2 bases, 12 bases remained unmatched. The CDR3 contains 17 residues. The CDR3 DNA follows: TGTGCCAGCAGTGGACGGGGGACAGGCTCCCCCAACTATGGCTACACCTTC. It translates to CASSGRGTGSPNYGYTF.

This clone was detected only a few times. The chain joins TRBV6-5 to TRBJ1-2; D may be TRBD1 (5 bases). The germline V gene has CDR1 MNHEY and CDR2 SVGAGI. V was shortened by 5 bases and J by 0 bases, with 7 bases between the two germline ends. The CDR3 totals 13 residues. This CDR3 is CASSRQSNYGYTF. The CDR3 DNA reads as TGTGCCAGCAGTCGACAGTCTAACTATGGCTACACCTTC.

CDR3 sequence (DNA): TGCACCAGCAGCCAAGCCCCCACAGGGTTTAGCAATCAGCCCCAGCATTTT. Residues: CTSSQAPTGFSNQPQHF. V gene TRBV1 combines with J gene TRBJ1-5; the table's TRBD1 call for D was not verified on the DNA. TRBV1 is a documented pseudogene. This CDR3 is 17 amino acids long.